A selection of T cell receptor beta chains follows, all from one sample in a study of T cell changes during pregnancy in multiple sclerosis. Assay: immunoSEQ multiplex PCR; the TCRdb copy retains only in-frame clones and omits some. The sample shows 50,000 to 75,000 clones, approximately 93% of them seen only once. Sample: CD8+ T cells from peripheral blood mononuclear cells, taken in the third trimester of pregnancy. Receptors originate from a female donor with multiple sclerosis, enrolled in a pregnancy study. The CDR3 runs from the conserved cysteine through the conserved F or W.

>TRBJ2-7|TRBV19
CASSPDRFEQYF
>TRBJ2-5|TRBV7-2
CASSLNSGRTETQYF
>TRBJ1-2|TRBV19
CASSIQRVYRVRTDYGYTF
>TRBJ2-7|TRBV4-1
CASSQRQGLDSYEQYF
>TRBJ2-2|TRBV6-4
CASTMTGTGELFF
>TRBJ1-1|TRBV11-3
CASSLEGRVDTEAFF
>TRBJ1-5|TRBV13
CASSLGRELPQHF
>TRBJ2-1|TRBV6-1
CASVLIVQFF
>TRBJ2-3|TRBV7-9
CASSLYGGGSADTQYF
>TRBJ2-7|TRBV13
CASSFPSGNEQYF
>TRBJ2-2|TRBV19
CASTPGDLYTGELFF
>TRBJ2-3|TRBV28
CASSLSPGRGSDTQYF
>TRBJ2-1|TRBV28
CASSFPSGRAGEQFF
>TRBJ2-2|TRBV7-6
CASSILAGEVIRELFF
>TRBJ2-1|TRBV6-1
CASSGGQGGYNEQFF
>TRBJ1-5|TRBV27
CASSTASTNQPQHF
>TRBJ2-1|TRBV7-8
CASSEGLQYNEQFF
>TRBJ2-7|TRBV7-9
CASSLHGRSYEQYF
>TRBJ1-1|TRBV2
CASSVHPTAGDTEAFF
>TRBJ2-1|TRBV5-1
CATHPLPFSGRGYNEQFF
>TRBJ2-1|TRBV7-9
CASSFELAGGNEQFF
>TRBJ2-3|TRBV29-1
CSATSIPGLAGDTQYF
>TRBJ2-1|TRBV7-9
CASSQGGRTRNEQFF
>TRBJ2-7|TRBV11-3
CASSNQGYEQYF
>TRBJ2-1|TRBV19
CASSIQGNEQFF
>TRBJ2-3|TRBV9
CASSVVRGGSDTQYF
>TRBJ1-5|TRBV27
CASRDTSNQPQHF
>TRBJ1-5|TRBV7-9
CASSSYRNQPQHF
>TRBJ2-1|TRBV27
CASSPRDYPYNEQFF